The 8 T cell receptor beta chains given below trace back to one sample, sequenced in a study of blood T cells in healthy people across ages. Primers used in a second PCR of roughly 7 to 12 cycles were a sample-barcoded 5' primer and a J-beta primer mix. From the 5' RACE reads, TCRdb called clonotypes with MiXCR, one entry per CDR3 protein. Among fewer than 2,000,000 distinct CDR3 sequences listed, approximately 40% were seen once. The specimen sequenced was blood. The source of these receptors is a human donor in good health.

The rearrangement uses TRBV3-1 and TRBJ1-5; 8 bases align to TRBD1. V shed 0 bases, J shed 6 bases, and the junction held 4 bases outside the gene matches. The CDR3 loop spans 15 amino acids. The germline gives CDR1 LGHDT, CDR2 YNNKEL (reference sequence). The CDR3 coding sequence is TGTGCCAGCAGCCAAGACCCAGGGACAGGTCAGCCCCAGCATTTT. This codes for CASSQDPGTGQPQHF.

The genes are TRBV7-2 and TRBJ2-1; 7 bases are a match to TRBD1. The germline gives CDR1 SGHTA, CDR2 FQGNSA. This CDR3 has 15 residues. The junction had 13 bases not matched to a gene; V was cut back by 6 bases and J by 8 bases. CDR3 region: CASSFRGMGGDEQFF. Written as DNA, the CDR3 is TGTGCCAGCAGTTTCAGGGGGATGGGTGGAGATGAGCAGTTCTTC.

This chain links TRBV2 with TRBJ1-5, with a weak D call TRBD1 (5 bases). The V end was cut by 3 bases, the J end by 1 base, with 10 bases between. The CDR3 length is 15 residues. Germline assignment: CDR1 SNHLY and CDR2 FYNNEI. The CDR3 nucleotides read TGTGCCAGCAGTGAGGGGGATGGCAGCAATCAGCCCCAGCATTTT. Translated, it gives CASSEGDGSNQPQHF. The full variable domain, with the rest looked up from reference TRBV2 and TRBJ1-5, is EPEVTQTPSHQVTQMGQEVILRCVPISNHLYFYWYRQILGQKVEFLVSFYNNEISEKSEIFDDQFSVERPDGSNFTLKIRSTKLEDSAMYFCASSEGDGSNQPQHFGDGTRLSIL.

On this clonotype itself: Germline is not matched at one junction end, which may reflect a read error. The chain is built from TRBV6-6 and TRBJ1-5; D uncertain. This CDR3 contains 13 residues. Per the germline V gene, CDR1 is MNHNY and CDR2 is SVGAGI (reference sequence). CDR3 in DNA: TGTGCCAGCAGTTACTCGCCAAATCAGCTCCAGCATTTT. Translating gives CASSYSPNQLQHF.

This clonotype was observed many times. The chain employs TRBV10-3 and TRBJ2-5; the D gene is possibly TRBD1 (5 bases). V lost 0 bases and J lost 5, with 7 bases in between. This CDR3 region has 13 residues. Germline V gives CDR1 ENHRY, CDR2 SYGVKD. The CDR3 sequence: CAISESGDETQYF. The CDR3, as DNA: TGTGCCATCAGTGAGTCAGGGGATGAGACCCAGTACTTC.

The chain carries TRBV15 and TRBJ1-1; D may be TRBD1 (5 bases). Germline V CDR1 and CDR2: LNHNV, YYDKDF (reference sequence). This CDR3 has 14 amino acids. The V gene lost 5 bases and the J gene lost 7 bases, with 17 bases spanning the gap. The CDR3 here is CATSGDLWEVEAFF. In DNA form, the CDR3 reads TGTGCCACCAGCGGGGACCTCTGGGAGGTTGAAGCTTTCTTT.

This clonotype was seen a few times. V and J are TRBV4-3 and TRBJ2-7; D call uncertain. The CDR3 loop spans 13 amino acids. Germline V CDR1 and CDR2: LGHNA, YSLEER. V gave up 1 base and J gave up 5 bases, with 9 bases separating them. The CDR3 DNA reads TGCGCCAGCAGCCAAGTCGCAGGTAACGAGCAGTACTTC. Protein sequence: CASSQVAGNEQYF.

The table lists this clonotype with a few counts. The V gene is TRBV10-2, the J gene TRBJ1-1; TRBD1 matches 8 bases. Germline-derived CDR1 and CDR2 are WSHSY and SAAADI. The length of the CDR3 is 12 residues. J gave up 7 bases and V 6 bases, and 4 bases lay outside the gene matches. The CDR3 loop is CASRQGAVEAFF. The CDR3 coding sequence is TGCGCCAGCAGGCAGGGGGCAGTTGAAGCTTTCTTT.